This TCR beta chain appears in the sequencing data of a study of control samples from healthy donors and cancer patients. Method: immunoSEQ multiplex PCR; TCRdb's copy keeps in-frame clones and lacks some. The table has around 140,000 clones, approximately 92% seen once; the top ten hold about 2.2%. This sequence originates from a woman aged 50 to 60 in good health. The sequenced sample consisted of blood.

The CDR3 sequence is CASTLRLAGTDTQYF. The CDR3 DNA follows: TGTGCCAGCACCCTAAGGTTAGCGGGCACAGATACGCAGTATTTT. The rearrangement uses TRBV6-5 and TRBJ2-3, with D possibly TRBD2 on 6 matching bases. This CDR3 spans 15 amino acids. CDR1 and CDR2 (germline): MNHEY, SVGAGI. The V gene lost 7 bases and the J gene lost 1 base, with 15 bases spanning the gap.